Below, 2 T cell receptor beta chains from the same sample are listed, as sequenced in a study of radiotherapy plus CTLA-4 blockade in lung cancer. Data came from immunoSEQ multiplex PCR; TCRdb stores just in-frame clones and leaves some out. The sample carries tens of thousands of clones, 60% to 80% recorded once. Here the sequenced sample was peripheral blood, taken from a patient treated with radiotherapy plus ipilimumab. These receptors were taken from a human donor with non-small cell lung cancer whose response to radiotherapy plus ipilimumab could not be evaluated.

The chain recombines TRBV6-6 with TRBJ2-7; D possibly corresponds to TRBD2 (6 bases). CDR1 is MNHNY, CDR2 SVGAGI, per germline (reference sequence). The CDR3 loop spans 12 amino acids. Trimming removed 0 bases at V and 7 bases at J, with 7 bases between. Here the CDR3 DNA reads TGTGCCAGCAGTTACTCGGGGGGAGAGCAGTACTTC. This gives the protein CASSYSGGEQYF.

The V call is TRBV30, the J call TRBJ2-7, with 7 positions matching TRBD1. J was trimmed by 6 bases and V by 5 bases; bases with no gene match: 4. The CDR3 sequence is 11 residues long. Looked up from germline, CDR1 is GTSNPN and CDR2 is SVGIG (reference sequence). CDR3 nucleotide sequence: TGTGCCTGGGCAAGACAGGGCGAGCAGTACTTC. This gives the protein CAWARQGEQYF.